This T cell receptor beta chain was identified during a study of type 1 regulatory T cells (dated by TCRdb to the early 2020s). Concerning the study at large: The study characterized an in vitro protocol that generated a Tr1-enriched, alloantigen-specific CD4 T cell product named T-allo10. T-allo10 was under clinical evaluation in patients with hematological malignancies receiving allogeneic hematopoietic stem cell transplantation.

T-allo10 cells derived from donors were reported to be host alloantigen-specific and anergic, and to suppress in an alloantigen-specific manner. Counted from cysteine to phenylalanine, this CDR3 has 14 amino acids. The retained sequence is limited to the CDR3, 42 bases, with the frame set at the first base. V is pared back by 3 bases and J by 13 bases, with 24 bases lying between the germline termini. CDR1 DFQATT and CDR2 SNEGSKA were looked up in the germline V gene (reference sequence). In the case of this clonotype: No antigen is known for it. Per-nucleotide qualities are absent, and no much larger clonotype sits a single base away.

TCRdb shows the sequencer as Illumina MiSeq. Using fastp at Q25 and MiXCR, TCRdb reprocessed the public reads and kept productive beta chains. Rows matching on CDR3 protein sequence are summarized as one entry with the most common DNA and genes. This sample comprises roughly 25,000 distinct CDR3 sequences, approximately 77% of them detected only once. The ten largest make up around 14% of the sample. This clonotype was obtained from a human donor in good health. The rearrangement joined TRBV20-1 to TRBJ1-1; TRBD1 might be the D gene, on 5 matching bases. Sequencing used cultured T cells, either the whole culture or a sorted T cell fraction (not recorded which). The cell subset or site label here, explained by the study, means: Tr1-enriched cell product generated in vitro against host alloantigens. The CDR3 corresponds to CSARGRLVRGEGFF. At the DNA level, the sequence is TGCAGTGCTAGGGGGCGGCTGGTACGGGGGGAGGGTTTCTTT.